This record looks at one T cell receptor beta chain sequence and its context. Its antigen is not known. This sample was included in a study of PD-1 blockade in classical Hodgkin lymphoma. Study observations and caveats: Only CD4+ TCR diversity, not CD8+, had risen significantly by C4D1. Complete responders possessed baseline diversity comparable to newly diagnosed patients. Reports described newly diagnosed patients as having lower baseline TCR diversity than healthy donors.

V was pared by 0 bases and J by 0 bases, with 8 bases of the junction left unmatched. CDR3 length equals 19 residues. Germline loops: CDR1 SGHDT, CDR2 YYEEEE. The protocol was immunoSEQ multiplex PCR, while the TCRdb copy is restricted to in-frame clones and leaves out a portion. Among about 16,000 clones listed, 85% were seen once. Each patient's relapse followed autologous stem cell transplantation, and brentuximab vedotin exposure varied. Purification of CD4+ T cells from thawed PBMCs was achieved by magnetic negative selection. This TCR was recovered from a human donor with classical Hodgkin lymphoma. The chain has TRBV5-6 and TRBJ1-3; 11 bases match TRBD1. The specimen was CD4+ T cells from blood, collected at baseline. The CDR3 DNA sequence: TGTGCCAGCAGCTTGGAAATCAGGACAGGGGGCTTCTCTGGAAACACCATATATTTT. It yields the protein CASSLEIRTGGFSGNTIYF.